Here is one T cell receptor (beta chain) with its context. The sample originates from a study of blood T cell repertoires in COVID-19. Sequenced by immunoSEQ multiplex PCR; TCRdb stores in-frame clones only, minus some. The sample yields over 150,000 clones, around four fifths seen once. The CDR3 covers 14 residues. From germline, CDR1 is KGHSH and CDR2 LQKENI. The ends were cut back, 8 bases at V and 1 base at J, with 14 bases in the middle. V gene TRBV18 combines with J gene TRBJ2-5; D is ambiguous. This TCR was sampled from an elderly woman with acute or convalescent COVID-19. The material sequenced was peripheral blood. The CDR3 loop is CASRPQTIQETQYF. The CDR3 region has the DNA TGTGCCAGCCGACCACAGACAATCCAAGAGACCCAGTACTTC.